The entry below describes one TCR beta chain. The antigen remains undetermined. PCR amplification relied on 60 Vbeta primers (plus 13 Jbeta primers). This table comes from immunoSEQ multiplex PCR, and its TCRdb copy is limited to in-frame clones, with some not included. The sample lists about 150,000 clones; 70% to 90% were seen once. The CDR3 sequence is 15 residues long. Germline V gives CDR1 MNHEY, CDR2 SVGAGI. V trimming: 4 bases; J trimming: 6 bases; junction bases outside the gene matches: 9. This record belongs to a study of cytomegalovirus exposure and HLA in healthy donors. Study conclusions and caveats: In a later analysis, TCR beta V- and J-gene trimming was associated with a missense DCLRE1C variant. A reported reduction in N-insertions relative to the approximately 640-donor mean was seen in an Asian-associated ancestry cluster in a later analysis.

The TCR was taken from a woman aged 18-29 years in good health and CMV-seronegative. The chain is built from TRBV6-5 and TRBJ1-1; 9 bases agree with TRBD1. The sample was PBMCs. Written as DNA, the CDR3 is TGTGCCAGCAGTTCCGAGACAGGGGGGGTGTCTGAAGCTTTCTTT. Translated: CASSSETGGVSEAFF.